The subject of this entry is one T cell receptor (beta chain). Its specificity is unknown. Scientists ran DNA taken from cultured CD4+ T cells through the Oncomine TCR Beta short-read assay for sequencing. TCRdb recomputed calls from the PCR reads with MiXCR, one row per CDR3 protein. The data show over 15,000 distinct CDR3 sequences, about 59% seen once. These data originate in a study of vaccination and CD4 T cells after COVID-19. Study-level background: Two of the convalescents were Hispanic, and the group consisted of six males and four females. Control cultures were supplied with a CEFX pool, an HIV-1 Nef pool, or no peptide at all.

Indicated treatment: roughly 10-day PBMC culture with coronavirus spike peptide pools or control peptides (ViraFEST assay). Antigen-specific T cell expansion with peptide pools preceded TCR sequencing in the ViraFEST approach. The ends lost 2 bases at V and 7 bases at J; junction bases unmatched: 10. The CDR3 length is 16 residues. CDR1 is KGHSH, CDR2 LQKENI, per germline. The TCR originated in a human donor who had recovered from COVID-19. V and J are TRBV18 and TRBJ2-1; 8 bases line up with TRBD1. The sequencing used CD4+ T cells from blood, cultured in vitro, collected before SARS-CoV-2 vaccination. The CDR3 spells CASSPGLQGANNEQFF. As DNA, the CDR3 is TGTGCCAGCTCACCAGGTCTGCAGGGGGCGAATAATGAGCAGTTCTTC.